A single sample gave rise to the 15 T cell receptor beta chains below, sequenced in a study of shared clonotypes between healthy human individuals. Profiled with immunoSEQ multiplex PCR; TCRdb holds only in-frame clones, not every one. Of over 2 million clones detected, around 92% appear once; the ten largest clones hold around 0.35%. Input material: naive CD4+ T cells from PBMCs. Subset described: CD45RA+ positively selected. The source is a man aged 18 to 29 in good health. Some clones in this sample may be carry-over from other donors' samples.

As to this clone: At the DNA level, this CDR3 is encoded by other sequences in the same sample as well. This rearrangement joins TRBV18 to TRBJ1-1; possibly TRBD1 for D (5 bases). Germline V lookup: CDR1 KGHSH, CDR2 LQKENI. There are 13 residues in the CDR3. V was cut by 6 bases and J by 1 base, with 9 bases left in between. The CDR3 coding sequence is TGTGCCAGCTCTGGGGGGACGAACACTGAAGCTTTCTTT. This encodes CASSGGTNTEAFF.

This clone was found once. Different DNA sequences within this sample yield the same CDR3. CDR3 residues: CASSLAPAGGGETQYF. The CDR3 DNA is TGCGCCAGCAGCTTGGCTCCCGCGGGGGGCGGAGAGACCCAGTACTTC. The gene calls are TRBV5-1 and TRBJ2-5; TRBD2 matches 8 bases. V lost 0 bases and J lost 4; bases outside the gene matches: 8. This CDR3 region has 16 residues. Per the germline V gene, CDR1 is SGHRS and CDR2 is YFSETQ.

The chain recombines TRBV19 with TRBJ2-5; D gene ambiguous. The CDR3 contains 13 residues. V lost 2 bases to trimming and J lost 5 bases, with 9 bases between them. Germline V lookup: CDR1 LNHDA, CDR2 SQIVND (reference sequence). The CDR3 DNA follows: TGTGCCAGTAGTATAATCGATGGGGAGACCCAGTACTTC. Translating gives CASSIIDGETQYF.

The gene calls are TRBV7-8 and TRBJ2-3; TRBD1 is a possible D gene (5 bases). Trimming took off 5 bases at V and 4 bases at J, with 13 bases between the two ends. This CDR3 region has 14 residues. The germline V gene encodes CDR1 SGHVS and CDR2 FQNEAQ. For the CDR3, the DNA is TGTGCCAGCAGCCCCGGACAAACCCCAGATACGCAGTATTTT. This translates into CASSPGQTPDTQYF.

The chain uses TRBV5-1 and TRBJ2-1, with TRBD2 identical over 12 bases. V lost 9 bases and J lost 8; bases outside the gene matches: 6. Germline assignment: CDR1 SGHRS and CDR2 YFSETQ. CDR3 length: 13 residues. The CDR3 region has the DNA TGCGCCACCGCTAGCGGGAGGGCTGATGAGCAGTTCTTC. Protein sequence: CATASGRADEQFF.

The chain has TRBV5-1 and TRBJ2-7, with D possibly being TRBD1 or TRBD2 (5 bases each). The CDR3 loop spans 13 amino acids. The germline V gene has CDR1 SGHRS and CDR2 YFSETQ. V lost 0 bases, J lost 6 bases, and 10 bases lay in between. The chain's CDR3 is CASSLGWGSEQYF. CDR3 in DNA: TGCGCCAGCAGCTTGGGTTGGGGGAGCGAGCAGTACTTC.

The gene calls are TRBV21-1 and TRBJ1-5. TRBV21-1 is flagged as a pseudogene. The CDR3 length is 13 residues. The CDR3 spells CASSMRSNQPQHF. The CDR3 DNA is TGTGCCAGCAGCATGCGGAGCAATCAGCCCCAGCATTTT.

The chain uses TRBV11-2 and TRBJ2-7, with D uncertain. V was cut by 0 bases and J by 0 bases, with 6 bases left in between. The CDR3 is 14 amino acids. Germline CDR1 and CDR2: SGHAT and FQNNGV. DNA for the CDR3: TGTGCCAGCAGCTTAGACGGATACTCCTACGAGCAGTACTTC. It yields the protein CASSLDGYSYEQYF.

This clone was found a few times. The sample contains more than one DNA sequence encoding this CDR3. The CDR3 bases are TGTGCCAGCAGCCCAACAGGATATGGCTACACCTTC. This gives the protein CASSPTGYGYTF. The J gene is TRBJ1-2, the V gene TRBV27, with a possible D match to TRBD1 (5 bases). The CDR3 is 12 amino acids. V shed 6 bases and J shed 5 bases, with 10 bases lying between them. Per the germline V gene, CDR1 is MNHEY and CDR2 is SMNVEV (reference sequence).

CDR3 sequence reads: CASSLARRLNTEAFF. The CDR3 bases are TGTGCCAGCAGCTTAGCGCGGCGGTTGAACACTGAAGCTTTCTTT. This sequence joins TRBV7-8 and TRBJ1-1; D is uncertain. The CDR3 loop spans 15 amino acids. V gave up 0 bases and J gave up 0 bases, with 8 bases separating them. Germline CDR1 and CDR2: SGHVS and FQNEAQ.

The chain joins TRBV6-1 to TRBJ1-4; TRBD1 is a possible D gene (5 bases). The V and J ends lost 7 bases and 0 bases respectively, with 12 bases between them. Germline loops: CDR1 MNHNS, CDR2 SASEGT. This CDR3 contains 15 residues. The DNA for the CDR3 is TGTGCCAGCACCCGACGGGGGGCAACTAATGAAAAACTGTTTTTT. As protein: CASTRRGATNEKLFF.

The V call is TRBV27, the J call TRBJ2-1; 14 bases align to TRBD2. The CDR3 totals 20 residues. Germline V CDR1 and CDR2: MNHEY, SMNVEV (reference sequence). Trimming at V came to 2 bases and at J to 10 bases, leaving 19 bases not matched to a gene. CDR3 sequence (DNA): TGTGCCAGCAGTTTAATCCGGGACAGGGTGGGACTAGCGGGAGTAGGGGAGCAGTTCTTC. Translation gives CASSLIRDRVGLAGVGEQFF.

The chain recombines TRBV4-3 with TRBJ2-3; 13 bases are shared with TRBD2. In germline, CDR1 is LGHNA, CDR2 YSLEER. J was trimmed by 5 bases and V by 3 bases; bases with no gene match: 5. The length of the CDR3 is 16 residues. CDR3 loop: CASSHRTSGSGDTQYF. The CDR3 bases are TGCGCCAGCAGCCACCGGACTAGCGGGAGTGGAGATACGCAGTATTTT.

About this clone: Other nucleotide sequences from this sample produce the same CDR3. The CDR3 protein is CASSLSYNEQFF. The CDR3, as DNA: TGTGCCAGCAGTCTATCTTACAATGAGCAGTTCTTC. V and J are TRBV28 and TRBJ2-1; no clear D gene. V was cut by 5 bases and J by 4 bases, with 6 bases left in between. The CDR3 contains 12 residues. Germline CDR1 reads MDHEN; CDR2 reads SYDVKM.

The chain employs TRBV15 and TRBJ2-6, with D possibly matching TRBD2 (7 bases). The CDR3 has 19 amino acids. Germline CDR1 reads LNHNV; CDR2 reads YYDKDF (reference sequence). The V end lost 1 base, the J end lost 0 bases, and 16 bases lay between the germline ends. The CDR3 is CATSRVSGTMSSGANVLTF. The CDR3 bases are TGTGCCACCAGCAGAGTCAGCGGGACAATGAGCTCTGGGGCCAACGTCCTGACTTTC.